This T cell receptor (beta chain) is drawn from a study of OX40 agonist ivuxolimab in advanced cancers. The wider study: Partial response was recorded in three patients: one hepatocellular carcinoma and two cutaneous melanoma cases.

Some clones are missing from TCRdb's copy, which holds only in-frame ones; the method was immunoSEQ multiplex PCR. The sample contains under 80,000 clones, 88% of which appear only once. Blood draws occurred at baseline, cycle 4 day 1, and cycle 7 day 1. Study observations and caveats: Nonresponders included some who also had low normalized T-cell clonal expansion.

CDR1 and CDR2 (germline): SGHRS, YFSETQ. The CDR3 is 15 residues long. Trimming took 1 base from V and 0 from J, leaving 10 bases between them. Comment on this clone: Its antigen is not known.

This sequence originates from an adult with an advanced solid tumor such as melanoma, head and neck, liver or kidney cancer. The sequenced sample was CD4+ or CD8+ T cells sorted from blood, obtained in a trial of the OX40 agonist ivuxolimab. J is TRBJ1-1 and V is TRBV5-1; no reliable D call. CDR3: CASSLLGQLNTEAFF. The CDR3 DNA follows: TGCGCCAGCAGCTTGCTAGGTCAGTTGAACACTGAAGCTTTCTTT.